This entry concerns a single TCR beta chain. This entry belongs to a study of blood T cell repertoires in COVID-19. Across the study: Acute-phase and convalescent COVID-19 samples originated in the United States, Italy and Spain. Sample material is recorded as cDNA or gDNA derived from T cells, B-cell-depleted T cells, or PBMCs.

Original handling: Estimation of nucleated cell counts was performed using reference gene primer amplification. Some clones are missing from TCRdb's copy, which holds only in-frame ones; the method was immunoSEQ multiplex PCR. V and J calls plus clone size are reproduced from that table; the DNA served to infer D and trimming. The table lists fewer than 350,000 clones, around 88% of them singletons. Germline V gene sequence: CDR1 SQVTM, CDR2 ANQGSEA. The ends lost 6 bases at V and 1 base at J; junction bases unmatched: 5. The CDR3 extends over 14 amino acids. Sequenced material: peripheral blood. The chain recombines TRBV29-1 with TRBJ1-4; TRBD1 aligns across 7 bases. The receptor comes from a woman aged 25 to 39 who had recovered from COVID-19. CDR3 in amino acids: CSVGDRQTNEKLFF. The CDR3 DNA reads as TGCAGCGTGGGGGACAGACAAACTAATGAAAAACTGTTTTTT.